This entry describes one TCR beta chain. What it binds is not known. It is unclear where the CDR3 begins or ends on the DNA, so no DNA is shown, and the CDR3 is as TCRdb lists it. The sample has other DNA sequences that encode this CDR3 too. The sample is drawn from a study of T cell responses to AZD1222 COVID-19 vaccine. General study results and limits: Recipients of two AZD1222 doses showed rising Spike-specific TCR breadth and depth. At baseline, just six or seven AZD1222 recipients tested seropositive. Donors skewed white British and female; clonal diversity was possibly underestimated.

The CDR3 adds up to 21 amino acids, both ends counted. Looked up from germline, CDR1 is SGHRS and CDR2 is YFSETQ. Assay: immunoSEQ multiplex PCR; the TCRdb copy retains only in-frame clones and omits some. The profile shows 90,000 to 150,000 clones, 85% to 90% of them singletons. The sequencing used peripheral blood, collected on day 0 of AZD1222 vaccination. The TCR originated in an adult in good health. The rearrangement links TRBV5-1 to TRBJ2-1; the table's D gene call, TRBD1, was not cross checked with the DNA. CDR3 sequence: CASSLSRGVSSSSGQGQTQFF.